The clone carrying this T cell receptor beta chain was seen once. Assay used: immunoSEQ multiplex PCR; TCRdb lists only in-frame clones, some missing. The sample has about 210,000 clones, around 85% seen once; the top ten hold approximately 0.9%. V lost 7 bases to trimming and J lost 3 bases, with 21 bases between them. This CDR3 contains 16 residues. Germline CDR1 reads MGHDK; CDR2 reads SYGVNS. This sample was taken from a study of blood T cell repertoires in COVID-19. This TCR was recovered from a man between 60 and 70 years old with COVID-19, enrolled during active disease. The source material was peripheral blood. This sequence joins TRBV25-1 and TRBJ1-2; D uncertain. The CDR3 coding sequence is TGTGCCAGCACCCCCCTTTGGGGAGGTGGGGACTATGGCTACACCTTC. The encoded protein is CASTPLWGGGDYGYTF.